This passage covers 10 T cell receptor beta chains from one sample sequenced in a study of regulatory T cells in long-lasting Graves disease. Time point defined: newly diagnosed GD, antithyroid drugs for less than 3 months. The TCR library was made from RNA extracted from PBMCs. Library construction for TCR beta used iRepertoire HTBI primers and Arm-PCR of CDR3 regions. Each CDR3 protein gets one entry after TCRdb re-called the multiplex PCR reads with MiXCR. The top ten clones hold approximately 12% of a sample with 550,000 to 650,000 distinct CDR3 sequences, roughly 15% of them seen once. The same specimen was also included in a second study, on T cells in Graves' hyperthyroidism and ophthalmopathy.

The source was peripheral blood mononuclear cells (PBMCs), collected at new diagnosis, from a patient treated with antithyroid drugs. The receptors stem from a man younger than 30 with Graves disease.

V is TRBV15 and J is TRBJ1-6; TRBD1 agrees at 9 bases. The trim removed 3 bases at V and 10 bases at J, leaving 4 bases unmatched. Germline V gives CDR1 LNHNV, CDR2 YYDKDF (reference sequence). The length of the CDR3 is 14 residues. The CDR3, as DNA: TGTGCCACCAGCAGGGGACAGGGTGAATCACCCCTCCACTTT. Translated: CATSRGQGESPLHF.

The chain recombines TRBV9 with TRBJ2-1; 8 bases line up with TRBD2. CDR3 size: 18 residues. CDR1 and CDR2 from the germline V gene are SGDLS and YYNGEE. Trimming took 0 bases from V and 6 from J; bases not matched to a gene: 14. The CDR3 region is CASSVVGPAGAFGNEQFF. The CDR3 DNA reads TGTGCCAGCAGCGTAGTAGGCCCAGCGGGAGCCTTTGGCAATGAGCAGTTCTTC.

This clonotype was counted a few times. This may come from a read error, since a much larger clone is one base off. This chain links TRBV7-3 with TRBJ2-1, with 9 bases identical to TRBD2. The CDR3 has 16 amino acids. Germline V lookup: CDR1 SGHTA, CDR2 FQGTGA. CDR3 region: CASSTAGGSSCNEQFF. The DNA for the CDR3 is TGTGCCAGCAGCACAGCGGGGGGAAGCTCCTGCAATGAGCAGTTCTTC.

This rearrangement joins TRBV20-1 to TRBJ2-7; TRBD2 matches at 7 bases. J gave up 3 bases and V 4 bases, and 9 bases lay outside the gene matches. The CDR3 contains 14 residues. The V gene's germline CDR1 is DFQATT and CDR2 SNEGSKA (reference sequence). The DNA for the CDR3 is TGCAGTGCTACCCGGGACTACATCATCTACGAGCAGTACTTC. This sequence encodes CSATRDYIIYEQYF.

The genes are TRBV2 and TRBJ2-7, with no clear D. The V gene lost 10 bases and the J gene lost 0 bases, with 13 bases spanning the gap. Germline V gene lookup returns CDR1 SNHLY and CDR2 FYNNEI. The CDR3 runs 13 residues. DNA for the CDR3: TGTGCCATATCCGGCGACTTCTCCTACGAGCAGTACTTC. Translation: CAISGDFSYEQYF.

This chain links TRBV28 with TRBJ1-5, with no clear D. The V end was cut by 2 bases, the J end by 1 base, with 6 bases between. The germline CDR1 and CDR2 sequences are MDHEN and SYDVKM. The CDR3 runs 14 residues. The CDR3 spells CASSLTLSNQPQHF. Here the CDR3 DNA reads TGTGCCAGCAGTTTAACTCTAAGCAATCAGCCCCAGCATTTT.

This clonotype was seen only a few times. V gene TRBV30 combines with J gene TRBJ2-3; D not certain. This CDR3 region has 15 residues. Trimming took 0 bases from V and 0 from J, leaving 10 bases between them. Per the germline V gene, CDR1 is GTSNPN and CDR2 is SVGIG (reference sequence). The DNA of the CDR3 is TGTGCCTGGAGTGTACCTGGGATTAGCACAGATACGCAGTATTTT. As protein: CAWSVPGISTDTQYF.

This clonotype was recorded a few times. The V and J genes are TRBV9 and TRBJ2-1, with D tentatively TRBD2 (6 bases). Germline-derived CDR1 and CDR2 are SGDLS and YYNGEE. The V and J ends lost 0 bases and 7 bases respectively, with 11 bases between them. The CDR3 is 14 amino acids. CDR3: CASSVAAGRNEQFF. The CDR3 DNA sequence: TGTGCCAGCAGCGTAGCCGCCGGGAGAAATGAGCAGTTCTTC.

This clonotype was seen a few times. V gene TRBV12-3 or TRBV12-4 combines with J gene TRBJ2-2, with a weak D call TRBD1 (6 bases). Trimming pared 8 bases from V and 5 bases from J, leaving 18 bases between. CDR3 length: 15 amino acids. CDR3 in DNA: TGTGCCAGCGCTCTGGGGGCAGTTATAACCGGGGAGCTGTTTTTT. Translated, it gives CASALGAVITGELFF.

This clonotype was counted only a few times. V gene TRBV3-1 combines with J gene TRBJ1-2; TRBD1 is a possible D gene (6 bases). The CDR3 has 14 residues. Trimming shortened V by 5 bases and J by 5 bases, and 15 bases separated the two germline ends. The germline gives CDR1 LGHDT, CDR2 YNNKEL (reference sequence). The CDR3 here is CASSNRDIIYGYTF. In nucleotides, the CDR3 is TGTGCCAGCAGCAACCGGGACATCATTTATGGCTACACCTTC.